Listed below are T cell receptor beta chains from one sample, sequenced in a study of cytomegalovirus exposure and HLA in healthy donors. Generated by immunoSEQ multiplex PCR, the TCRdb table keeps only in-frame clones and is missing some. The table shows 250,000 to 300,000 clones, with approximately 83% occurring only once. Sequencing input: PBMCs. The receptors were sampled from a woman aged 18-29 years in good health and CMV-seronegative. Each CDR3 is given with its conserved first and last residue. The order of the fields is V gene, clone size, D gene, J gene, CDR3 DNA, CDR3 protein. D genes are given only for firm matches. Size is omitted from some rows. Given values are once, few, many or a class for expanded clones.

V: TRBV7-3
size: few
D: -
J: TRBJ1-2
DNA: TGTGCCAGCAGCTCCGGGACAAACTATGGCTACACCTTC
CDR3: CASSSGTNYGYTF

V: TRBV4-1
size: -
D: TRBD2
J: TRBJ2-3
DNA: TGCGCCAGCAGCCGGACTAGCGGGGGGCGGACAGATACGCAGTATTTT
CDR3: CASSRTSGGRTDTQYF

V: TRBV6-6
size: -
D: TRBD1
J: TRBJ1-2
DNA: TGTGCCAGCAGTTACTCCGGGACAGGGAATGGCTACACCTTC
CDR3: CASSYSGTGNGYTF

V: TRBV5-1
size: few
D: -
J: TRBJ1-6
DNA: TGCGCCAGCAGCTTGGCCGGGGAACCACCCCTCCACTTT
CDR3: CASSLAGEPPLHF

V: TRBV29-1
size: -
D: -
J: TRBJ1-2
DNA: TGCAGCGTGGGTCCGGACAGCACAAACTATGGCTACACCTTC
CDR3: CSVGPDSTNYGYTF

V: TRBV5-4
size: -
D: TRBD2
J: TRBJ2-7
DNA: TGTGCCAGCAGCTTGATGGGACTAGCTGATGTCTCCTACGAGCAGTACTTC
CDR3: CASSLMGLADVSYEQYF

V: TRBV4-1
size: -
D: TRBD2
J: TRBJ2-1
DNA: TGCGCCAGCAGCCAAGATGGAGTAGCGGGGGCAGACAATGAGCAGTTCTTC
CDR3: CASSQDGVAGADNEQFF

V: TRBV5-1
size: -
D: -
J: TRBJ2-5
DNA: TGCGCCAGCAGCCGAACCAGGGAAGAGACCCAGTACTTC
CDR3: CASSRTREETQYF

V: TRBV18
size: once
D: -
J: TRBJ2-1
DNA: TGTGCCAGCTCACCACAGTCTCCAGACTCCTACAATGAGCAGTTCTTC
CDR3: CASSPQSPDSYNEQFF

V: TRBV30
size: -
D: -
J: TRBJ2-4
DNA: TGTGCCTGGAGCCCTCCAGGGCCCAAAAACATTCAGTACTTC
CDR3: CAWSPPGPKNIQYF

V: TRBV5-1
size: -
D: -
J: TRBJ1-4
DNA: TGCGCCAGCAGCGACCAGGGGTTATCTAATGAAAAACTGTTTTTT
CDR3: CASSDQGLSNEKLFF

V: TRBV4-3
size: -
D: TRBD1
J: TRBJ2-2
DNA: TGCGCCAGCAGCCAAGATGGTACAGGGGTGAACACCGGGGAGCTGTTTTTT
CDR3: CASSQDGTGVNTGELFF

V: TRBV30
size: -
D: -
J: TRBJ1-2
DNA: TGTGCCCGCAGGGGTTTCCTTTATGGCTACACCTTC
CDR3: CARRGFLYGYTF

V: TRBV10-2
size: few
D: TRBD2
J: TRBJ2-7
DNA: TGCGCCAGCGCGGCTAGCGGGGGCTACGAGCAGTACTTC
CDR3: CASAASGGYEQYF

V: TRBV4-2
size: -
D: TRBD2
J: TRBJ2-7
DNA: TGTGCCAGCAGCCAACCTAGCGGGGACCTCTGGGAGCAGTACTTC
CDR3: CASSQPSGDLWEQYF

V: TRBV5-1
size: -
D: -
J: TRBJ1-2
DNA: TGCGCCAGCAGCTTGGACTCTTTTGAGCGTGGCTACACCTTC
CDR3: CASSLDSFERGYTF

V: TRBV5-1
size: -
D: -
J: TRBJ1-2
DNA: TGCGCCAGCAGCCGCCGGGGGGATGAGAACTATGGCTACACCTTC
CDR3: CASSRRGDENYGYTF

V: TRBV6-5
size: -
D: -
J: TRBJ1-3
DNA: TGTGCCAGCAGTTACTCGGTCGCGGGAAACACCATATATTTT
CDR3: CASSYSVAGNTIYF

V: TRBV14
size: few
D: TRBD1
J: TRBJ1-2
DNA: TGTGCCAGCAGCCAAGGCGGAGGGGGCGGGTATGGCTACACCTTC
CDR3: CASSQGGGGGYGYTF

V: TRBV30
size: -
D: -
J: TRBJ1-5
DNA: TGTGCCTGGGGTACTATGGGCAATCAGCCCCAGCATTTT
CDR3: CAWGTMGNQPQHF

V: TRBV7-6
size: -
D: TRBD2
J: TRBJ2-2
DNA: TGTGCCAGCAGCGGAACCGGACTAGCGGGATCCACCGGGGAGCTGTTTTTT
CDR3: CASSGTGLAGSTGELFF

V: TRBV10-1
size: -
D: -
J: TRBJ2-5
DNA: TGCGCCAGCAGTGATGGGGGGGCCGGGACCCAGTACTTC
CDR3: CASSDGGAGTQYF

V: TRBV12-5
size: -
D: TRBD2
J: TRBJ2-2
DNA: TGTGCTAGTGGCACTAGCGGGAGGGCCACCGGGGAGCTGTTTTTT
CDR3: CASGTSGRATGELFF

V: TRBV7-9
size: -
D: TRBD2
J: TRBJ2-3
DNA: TGTGCCAGCAGCTTATCTAAGCGGGGGGCCCGCACAGATACGCAGTATTTT
CDR3: CASSLSKRGARTDTQYF

V: TRBV6-5
size: -
D: -
J: TRBJ2-3
DNA: TGTGCCAGCAGTAGAGGGATTTCTAGCACAGATACGCAGTATTTT
CDR3: CASSRGISSTDTQYF

V: TRBV30
size: -
D: TRBD2
J: TRBJ2-3
DNA: TGTGCCTGGAGTGGGGGACTAGCGGGAGAAATGGATACGCAGTATTTT
CDR3: CAWSGGLAGEMDTQYF

V: TRBV27
size: -
D: TRBD2
J: TRBJ2-1
DNA: TGTGCCAGCCATACCCCGGGACTAGTCAATGAGCAGTTCTTC
CDR3: CASHTPGLVNEQFF

V: TRBV4-3
size: few
D: TRBD1
J: TRBJ1-2
DNA: TGCGCCAGCAGCCCACAGGGGAACTATGGCTACACCTTC
CDR3: CASSPQGNYGYTF

V: TRBV5-1
size: -
D: -
J: TRBJ2-2
DNA: TGCGCCAGCAGCTTGTCTCCAGGCGCGAACACCGGGGAGCTGTTTTTT
CDR3: CASSLSPGANTGELFF

V: TRBV10-1
size: -
D: TRBD2
J: TRBJ2-7
DNA: TGCGCCAGCAGTCTATTAGCGGGAGCCGGGGGGGAGCAGTACTTC
CDR3: CASSLLAGAGGEQYF

V: TRBV5-1
size: -
D: TRBD2
J: TRBJ2-3
DNA: TGCGCCAGCAGCAGCGGACTAGCGGGGGGCCCCGATACGCAGTATTTT
CDR3: CASSSGLAGGPDTQYF

V: TRBV4-1
size: -
D: TRBD1
J: TRBJ1-2
DNA: TGCGCCAGCAGCCAACCTCGACAGGGGGCCAAATCTAACTATGGCTACACCTTC
CDR3: CASSQPRQGAKSNYGYTF

V: TRBV27
size: -
D: TRBD1
J: TRBJ1-2
DNA: TGTGCCAGCAGGGTACAGGGGGCGCACAGCTACACCTTC
CDR3: CASRVQGAHSYTF

V: TRBV4-1
size: -
D: TRBD1
J: TRBJ2-7
DNA: TGCGCCAGCAGCCAAGGACAGGGGTCCTACGAGCAGTACTTC
CDR3: CASSQGQGSYEQYF

V: TRBV5-1
size: few
D: TRBD1
J: TRBJ1-2
DNA: TGCGCCAGCAGCGAACAGGGGAGCTACACCTTC
CDR3: CASSEQGSYTF

V: TRBV29-1
size: -
D: -
J: TRBJ1-3
DNA: TGCAGCGTACCAGTCGGAAACACCATATATTTT
CDR3: CSVPVGNTIYF

V: TRBV30
size: -
D: TRBD1
J: TRBJ1-3
DNA: TGTGCCTGGAGTGTACGGGACAGAGTTAGAAACACCATATATTTT
CDR3: CAWSVRDRVRNTIYF

V: TRBV18
size: -
D: -
J: TRBJ1-3
DNA: TGTGCCAGCTCACCCCCAGGGATGTATACTGGAAACACCATATATTTT
CDR3: CASSPPGMYTGNTIYF

V: TRBV6-5
size: -
D: -
J: TRBJ2-1
DNA: TGTGCCAGCAGTTACTCCCTACCTCGGGACAATGAGCAGTTCTTC
CDR3: CASSYSLPRDNEQFF

V: TRBV2
size: -
D: -
J: TRBJ2-5
DNA: TGTGCCAGCAGTGAAATGGGAGAAGAGACCCAGTACTTC
CDR3: CASSEMGEETQYF

V: TRBV28
size: -
D: TRBD1
J: TRBJ1-1
DNA: TGTGCCAGCAGTTTAGCCCTCGGACAGGGGAACACTGAAGCTTTCTTT
CDR3: CASSLALGQGNTEAFF

V: TRBV7-8
size: -
D: TRBD1
J: TRBJ2-5
DNA: TGTGCCAGCATCCACGGGGACAGCCAAGAGACCCAGTACTTC
CDR3: CASIHGDSQETQYF

V: TRBV5-4
size: -
D: -
J: TRBJ2-7
DNA: TGTGCCAGCAGCTGGGCCGACAGAAGCGACTACGAGCAGTACTTC
CDR3: CASSWADRSDYEQYF

V: TRBV27
size: -
D: TRBD1
J: TRBJ1-2
DNA: TGTGCCAGCACCTCGGACAGGGGCCATGGCTACACCTTC
CDR3: CASTSDRGHGYTF

V: TRBV5-1
size: -
D: TRBD2
J: TRBJ2-7
DNA: TGCGCCAGCAGCTTGGGCGGGAGGATCAACGAGCAGTACTTC
CDR3: CASSLGGRINEQYF

V: TRBV2
size: -
D: TRBD2
J: TRBJ2-5
DNA: TGTGCCAGCCCACCGGGAGGGGGAGAGGGACAAGAGACCCAGTACTTC
CDR3: CASPPGGGEGQETQYF

V: TRBV19
size: -
D: -
J: TRBJ2-2
DNA: TGTGCCAGTAATCTGAACACCGGGGAGCTGTTTTTT
CDR3: CASNLNTGELFF

V: TRBV5-1
size: -
D: TRBD1
J: TRBJ2-5
DNA: TGCGCCAGCAGCCCGGGGACAGTTCAAGAGACCCAGTACTTC
CDR3: CASSPGTVQETQYF

V: TRBV7-2
size: -
D: TRBD1
J: TRBJ2-7
DNA: TGTGCCAGCATCCGGGACAGGGGTTCCTACGAGCAGTACTTC
CDR3: CASIRDRGSYEQYF

V: TRBV28
size: -
D: -
J: TRBJ2-7
DNA: TGTGCCAGCGGGGAACAAGGGGATATCAGCTCCTACGAGCAGTACTTC
CDR3: CASGEQGDISSYEQYF

V: TRBV2
size: -
D: TRBD1
J: TRBJ2-2
DNA: TGTGCCAGCGGACAGGGACCCGCCGGGGAGCTGTTTTTT
CDR3: CASGQGPAGELFF